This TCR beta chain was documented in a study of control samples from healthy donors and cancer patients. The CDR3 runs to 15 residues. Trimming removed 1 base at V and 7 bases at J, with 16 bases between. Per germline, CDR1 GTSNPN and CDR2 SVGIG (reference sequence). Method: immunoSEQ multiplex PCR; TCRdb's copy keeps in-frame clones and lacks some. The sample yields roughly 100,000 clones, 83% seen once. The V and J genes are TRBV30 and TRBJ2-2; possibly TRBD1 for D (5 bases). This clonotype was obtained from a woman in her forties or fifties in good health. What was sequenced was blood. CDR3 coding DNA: TGTGCCTGGAGTGGGATCGTCAGGGAAGGCGGGGAGCTGTTTTTT. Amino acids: CAWSGIVREGGELFF.